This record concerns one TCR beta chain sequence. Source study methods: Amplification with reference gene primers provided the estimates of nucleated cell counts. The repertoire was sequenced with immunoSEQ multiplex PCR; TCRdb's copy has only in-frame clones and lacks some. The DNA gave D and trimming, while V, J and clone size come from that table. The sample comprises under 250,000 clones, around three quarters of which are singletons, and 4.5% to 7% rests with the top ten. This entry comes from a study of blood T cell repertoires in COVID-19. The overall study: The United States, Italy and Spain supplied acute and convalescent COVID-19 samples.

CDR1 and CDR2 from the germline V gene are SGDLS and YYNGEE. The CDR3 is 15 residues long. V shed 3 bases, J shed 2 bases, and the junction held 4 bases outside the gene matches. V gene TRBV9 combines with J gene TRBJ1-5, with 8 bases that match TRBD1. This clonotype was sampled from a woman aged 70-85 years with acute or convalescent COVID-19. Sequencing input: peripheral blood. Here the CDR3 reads CASSEQGGGNQPQHF. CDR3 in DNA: TGTGCCAGCAGCGAACAGGGGGGAGGCAATCAGCCCCAGCATTTT.